Below are 8 T cell receptor beta chains sequenced from a single sample in a study of cytomegalovirus exposure and HLA in healthy donors. Measured with immunoSEQ multiplex PCR; TCRdb has only the in-frame clones, and not every one. The repertoire consists of some 150,000 clones, with more than 75% occurring once and the leading ten covering about 3%. Sequenced input: PBMCs. These receptors all stem from a man aged 18 to 30 in good health and CMV-seronegative.

The gene calls are TRBV5-1 and TRBJ1-3; D possibly corresponds to TRBD1 (6 bases). The germline CDR1 and CDR2 sequences are SGHRS and YFSETQ. V gave up 6 bases and J gave up 4 bases, with 11 bases separating them. There are 13 residues in the CDR3. DNA for the CDR3: TGCGCCAGCACCAACACAGGGGGAAACACCATATATTTT. Its protein is CASTNTGGNTIYF.

This clone has only one observation. The DNA for the CDR3 is TGTGCCAGCAGCTCGACAGGGACCTCCTACGAGCAGTACTTC. The encoded protein is CASSSTGTSYEQYF. V is TRBV7-9 and J is TRBJ2-7; 7 nucleotides match TRBD1. The trim removed 4 bases at V and 0 bases at J, leaving 3 bases unmatched. CDR3 size: 14 residues. Germline values: CDR1 SEHNR, CDR2 FQNEAQ (reference sequence).

The chain uses TRBV5-1 and TRBJ2-6; tentative D call: TRBD2 (5 bases). CDR1 SGHRS and CDR2 YFSETQ come from the germline V gene. This CDR3 comprises 15 residues. Trimming removed 0 bases at V and 2 bases at J, with 6 bases between. In DNA, the CDR3 is TGCGCCAGCAGCTTGGCGGGGACTGGGGCCAACGTCCTGACTTTC. Translated: CASSLAGTGANVLTF.

Written as DNA, the CDR3 is TGTGGGATTGCGGGGGCCCCAGCCTACGAGCAGTACTTC. This codes for CGIAGAPAYEQYF. The V gene is TRBV28, the J gene TRBJ2-7; D might be TRBD2 (7 bases). The length of the CDR3 is 13 residues. CDR1 MDHEN and CDR2 SYDVKM come from the germline V gene.

The genes are TRBV11-3 and TRBJ2-1, with 10 bases matching TRBD1. The CDR3 covers 16 residues. Per germline, CDR1 SGHNT and CDR2 YENEEA. With 4 bases clipped from V and 1 base from J, the junction kept 4 bases outside the gene matches. This CDR3 reads CASSSGQGGSYNEQFF. The CDR3 coding sequence is TGTGCCAGCAGCTCCGGACAGGGGGGGTCCTACAATGAGCAGTTCTTC. The full variable domain, completed using reference TRBV11-3 and TRBJ2-1, is EAGVVQSPRYKIIEKKQPVAFWCNPISGHNTLYWYLQNLGQGPELLIRYENEEAVDDSQLPKDRFSAERLKGVDSTLKIQPAELGDSAVYLCASSSGQGGSYNEQFFGPGTRLTVL.

This chain links TRBV2 with TRBJ1-5; maybe TRBD1 (5 bases). CDR1 is SNHLY and CDR2 is FYNNEI in the germline V gene. The CDR3 consists of 17 residues. Between the trimmed V and J ends, which lost 1 base and 2 bases, there was a span of 15 bases. The CDR3 protein is CASSEVGFWGGNQPQHF. In DNA, the CDR3 is TGTGCCAGCAGTGAAGTGGGTTTTTGGGGGGGCAATCAGCCCCAGCATTTT.

The CDR3 here is CASTFRTRNTGELFF. CDR3 bases: TGTGCCAGCACATTCCGGACTCGAAATACCGGGGAGCTGTTTTTT. The rearrangement links TRBV11-2 to TRBJ2-2; the D gene is possibly TRBD2 (5 bases). CDR1 and CDR2 from the germline V gene are SGHAT and FQNNGV. The V end was cut by 7 bases, the J end by 5 bases, with 17 bases between. The CDR3 is 15 residues long.

This sequence joins TRBV27 and TRBJ2-7, with 8 bases aligning to TRBD1. Germline-derived CDR1 and CDR2 are MNHEY and SMNVEV (reference sequence). This CDR3 contains 15 residues. V lost 5 bases, J lost 4 bases, and 10 bases stayed unmatched. The CDR3, as DNA: TGTGCCAGCAGTCCGCGGACAGGGTGGGGATACGAGCAGTACGTC. Protein: CASSPRTGWGYEQYV.